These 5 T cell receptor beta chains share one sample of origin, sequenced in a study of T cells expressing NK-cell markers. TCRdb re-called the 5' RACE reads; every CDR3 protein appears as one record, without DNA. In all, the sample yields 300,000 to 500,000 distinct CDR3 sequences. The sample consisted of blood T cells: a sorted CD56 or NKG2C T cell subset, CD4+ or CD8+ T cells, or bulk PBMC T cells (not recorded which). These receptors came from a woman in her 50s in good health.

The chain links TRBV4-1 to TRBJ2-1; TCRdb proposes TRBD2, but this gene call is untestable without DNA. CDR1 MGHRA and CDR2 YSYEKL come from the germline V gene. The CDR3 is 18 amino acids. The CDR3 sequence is CASSQDRGGSGRASEQFF.

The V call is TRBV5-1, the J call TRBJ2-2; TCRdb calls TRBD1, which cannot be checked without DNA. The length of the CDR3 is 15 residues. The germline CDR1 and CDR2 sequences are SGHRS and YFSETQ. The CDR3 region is CASSLGTPVAGELFF. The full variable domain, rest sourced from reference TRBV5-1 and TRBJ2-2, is KAGVTQTPRYLIKTRGQQVTLSCSPISGHRSVSWYQQTPGQGLQFLFEYFSETQRNKGNFPGRFSGRQFSNSRSEMNVSTLELGDSALYLCASSLGTPVAGELFFGEGSRLTVL.

CDR3 protein: CASEDSEIQTSGELFF. The rearrangement links TRBV10-2 to TRBJ2-2; checking the TCRdb D call of TRBD1 is not possible without DNA. The germline V gene has CDR1 WSHSY and CDR2 SAAADI. This CDR3 has 16 residues.

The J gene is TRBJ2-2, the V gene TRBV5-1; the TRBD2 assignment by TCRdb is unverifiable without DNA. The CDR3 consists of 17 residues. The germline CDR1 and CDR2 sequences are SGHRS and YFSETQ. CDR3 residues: CASTPYSGTSGSGELFF.

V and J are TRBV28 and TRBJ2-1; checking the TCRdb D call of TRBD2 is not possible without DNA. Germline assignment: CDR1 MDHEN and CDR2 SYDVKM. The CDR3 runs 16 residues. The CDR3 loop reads CASRPRGLAGVKEQFF.